Each of the 8 T cell receptor beta chains below was sequenced from the same sample in a study of blood T cell repertoires in COVID-19 (dated by TCRdb to about 2020). The library came from the immunoSEQ multiplex PCR assay. This immuneACCESS table, as held by TCRdb, lists in-frame sequences with V and J called but not all clones. Of the missing ones, under half trace to an unresolved V gene in checked studies; the others have no known cause. In this sample the table shows 70,000 to 90,000 clones, 75% to 85% of which occur a single time. The top ten hold 8% to 10% of the sample. Sequences were obtained from peripheral blood. The receptors stem from a man aged 45-65 years with COVID-19, enrolled during active disease.

The rearrangement joins TRBV29-1 to TRBJ2-1; 7 nucleotides agree with TRBD2. Germline lookup yields CDR1 SQVTM and CDR2 ANQGSEA. The CDR3 extends over 15 amino acids. V lost 4 bases and J lost 2; bases outside the gene matches: 8. DNA for the CDR3: TGCAGCGTTGGGTTGGTTGGGGGGGCCTACAATGAGCAGTTCTTC. It translates to CSVGLVGGAYNEQFF.

This chain links TRBV5-4 with TRBJ2-2; D is unresolved. V was clipped by 1 base and J by 0 bases, with 16 bases between them. The germline V gene encodes CDR1 SGHNT and CDR2 YYREEE (reference sequence). This CDR3 comprises 18 residues. The CDR3 loop is CASSLSAGYTSNTGELFF. For the CDR3, the DNA is TGTGCCAGCAGCTTGTCCGCAGGTTACACGTCGAACACCGGGGAGCTGTTTTTT.

The chain carries TRBV2 and TRBJ2-3, with 8 bases identical to TRBD1. This CDR3 contains 13 residues. CDR1 and CDR2 (germline): SNHLY, FYNNEI. V was clipped by 9 bases and J by 4 bases; unmatched bases: 6. CDR3 protein: CASGTGPADTQYF. For the CDR3, the DNA is TGTGCCAGTGGGACAGGCCCCGCAGATACGCAGTATTTT.

This chain uses TRBV27 with TRBJ2-1; D is possibly TRBD2 (5 bases). Trimming took 3 bases from V and 7 from J, leaving 10 bases between them. CDR3 length: 13 amino acids. Germline CDR1 and CDR2: MNHEY and SMNVEV (reference sequence). This chain's CDR3 is CASSFFTGNEQFF. The DNA of the CDR3 is TGTGCCAGCAGTTTTTTCACGGGGAATGAGCAGTTCTTC.

This chain joins TRBV6-5 and TRBJ2-7, with 10 bases fitting TRBD2. CDR1 and CDR2 from the germline V gene are MNHEY and SVGAGI. Unmatched junction bases numbered 5, after V lost 8 bases and J lost 4 bases. The CDR3 contains 13 residues. CDR3 bases: TGTGCCAGCTCCCTAGCGGGGGATTACGAGCAGTACTTC. Translated, it gives CASSLAGDYEQYF.

The chain combines TRBV11-2 with TRBJ2-1; no firm D call. Germline values: CDR1 SGHAT, CDR2 FQNNGV. Trimming took off 1 base at V and 2 bases at J, with 9 bases between the two ends. CDR3 length: 15 amino acids. The CDR3 is CASSLGMGAYNEQFF. The CDR3, as DNA: TGTGCCAGCAGCTTAGGAATGGGCGCCTACAATGAGCAGTTCTTC.

The chain couples TRBV27 to TRBJ2-3; D not certain. CDR3 size: 13 residues. V dropped 3 bases and J dropped 6 bases, with 10 bases sitting between them. Germline CDR1 reads MNHEY; CDR2 reads SMNVEV (reference sequence). The CDR3 region is CASSFSVQDTQYF. The CDR3 DNA is TGTGCCAGCAGTTTCTCAGTTCAGGATACGCAGTATTTT.

The genes are TRBV30 and TRBJ2-2; the D is unclear. V was cut by 0 bases and J by 6 bases, with 5 bases left in between. CDR3 size: 12 residues. CDR1 and CDR2 (germline): GTSNPN, SVGIG (reference sequence). CDR3 in amino acids: CAWSVSPGELFF. CDR3 nucleotide sequence: TGTGCCTGGAGTGTGAGCCCCGGGGAGCTGTTTTTT.